The 27 T cell receptor beta chains in this list originate from one sample, sequenced in a study of post-analysis software for immune sequencing data. Study-level points and caveats: Among a handful of TRBV segments more frequent in patients than controls were TRBV5-6, TRBV5-1 and TRBV20-1.

Each TCR beta cDNA library carried unique molecular identifiers. From the PCR reads, TCRdb called clonotypes with MiXCR, one entry per CDR3 protein. Among under 900,000 distinct CDR3 sequences, 53% were seen once, and the ten largest hold 4.6%. No antigen is known for these receptors. The sequenced material came from blood. The receptors were sampled from a girl aged 10 to 17 with multiple sclerosis.

This chain uses TRBV5-5 with TRBJ1-1, with 7 bases lining up with TRBD1. Germline V gene lookup returns CDR1 SGHKS and CDR2 YYEKEE (reference sequence). This CDR3 has 15 residues. J lost 0 bases, V lost 6 bases, and 8 bases had no gene match. CDR3 DNA: TGTGCCAGCACCCCTCAGGGGGGAATGAACACTGAAGCTTTCTTT. It yields the protein CASTPQGGMNTEAFF.

The chain carries TRBV6-2 or TRBV6-3 and TRBJ2-6, with 11 nucleotides matching TRBD2. This CDR3 comprises 24 residues. Unmatched junction bases numbered 24, after V lost 5 bases and J lost 0 bases. The germline V gene has CDR1 MNHEY and CDR2 SVGEGT. For the CDR3, the DNA is TGTGCCAGCAGTCAGCATAGGATAGGGGGTGCTAGCGGGGGGCTGAGCTCTGGGGCCAACGTCCTGACTTTC. Encoded protein: CASSQHRIGGASGGLSSGANVLTF.

The chain couples TRBV6-2 or TRBV6-3 to TRBJ2-3; D is unclear. Germline V CDR1 and CDR2: MNHEY, SVGEGT. CDR3 size: 13 residues. With 5 bases removed from V and 2 bases from J, the gap between germline ends came to 8 bases. This CDR3 is CASSPRNTDTQYF. CDR3 nucleotides: TGTGCCAGCAGTCCTAGAAACACAGATACGCAGTATTTT.

The rearrangement links TRBV18 to TRBJ2-3; 10 bases are shared with TRBD1. The length of the CDR3 is 16 residues. Germline trimming cut 6 bases from V and 7 bases from J; bases unmatched to any gene: 13. Germline loops: CDR1 KGHSH, CDR2 LQKENI. CDR3 DNA: TGTGCCAGCTCGCCTTCCGGGACAGGGGTACGAAATACGCAGTATTTT. It yields the protein CASSPSGTGVRNTQYF. Full variable domain (remainder filled in from reference TRBV18 and TRBJ2-3): NAGVMQNPRHLVRRRGQEARLRCSPMKGHSHVYWYRQLPEEGLKFMVYLQKENIIDESGMPKERFSAEFPKEGPSILRIQQVVRGDSAAYFCASSPSGTGVRNTQYFGPGTRLTVL.

The chain carries TRBV5-1 and TRBJ1-2; TRBD1 matches at 8 bases. With V trimmed by 3 bases and J by 7 bases, 11 bases remained unmatched. Per the germline V gene, CDR1 is SGHRS and CDR2 is YFSETQ. The CDR3 is 15 amino acids. The CDR3 region has the DNA TGCGCCAGCAGCTCACGGACAGGGTTTAGTGGTGGCTACACCTTC. Translated, it gives CASSSRTGFSGGYTF.

The CDR3: CASSRVQDLGGYTF. CDR3 DNA: TGTGCCAGCAGCAGAGTACAAGATTTAGGTGGCTACACCTTC. The chain is built from TRBV7-9 and TRBJ1-2; D is uncertain. The germline V and J ends were trimmed by 5 bases and 7 bases, with 17 bases remaining between them. Germline V CDR1 and CDR2: SEHNR, FQNEAQ (reference sequence). This CDR3 has 14 amino acids.

V usage is TRBV9 and J usage is TRBJ2-7, with 8 bases matching TRBD2. Germline CDR1 reads SGDLS; CDR2 reads YYNGEE. V was clipped by 5 bases and J by 2 bases; unmatched bases: 6. This CDR3 is built from 14 residues. The CDR3 nucleotides are TGTGCCAGCAGTGTACTAGCGGAAACCTACGAGCAGTACTTC. This sequence encodes CASSVLAETYEQYF.

V gene TRBV5-1 combines with J gene TRBJ2-3; a possible D gene is TRBD1 (5 bases). CDR1 and CDR2 (germline): SGHRS, YFSETQ. Trimming stripped 0 bases from V and 0 bases from J, with 14 bases between. This CDR3 contains 17 residues. The CDR3 loop reads CASSLAEDTPSTDTQYF. The DNA of the CDR3 is TGCGCCAGCAGCTTGGCTGAGGACACACCTAGCACAGATACGCAGTATTTT.

This rearrangement joins TRBV12-5 to TRBJ2-3; a weak D match, TRBD1 (5 bases). The V end was cut by 2 bases, the J end by 1 base, with 10 bases between. The CDR3 is made up of 15 amino acids. The V gene's germline CDR1 is LGHNT and CDR2 FRNRAP. CDR3 residues: CASGLSPRGTDTQYF. Here the CDR3 DNA reads TGTGCTAGTGGTTTGTCCCCCAGGGGCACAGATACGCAGTATTTT.

This clonotype was seen a few times. The rearrangement links TRBV5-6 to TRBJ1-5; 9 positions agree with TRBD1. Germline V gene sequence: CDR1 SGHDT, CDR2 YYEEEE. J was trimmed by 3 bases and V by 4 bases; bases with no gene match: 5. The CDR3 runs to 15 residues. The CDR3 region is CASSAGTGNNQPQHF. The CDR3, as DNA: TGTGCCAGCAGCGCCGGGACAGGGAACAATCAGCCCCAGCATTTT.

A few counts support this clonotype. The chain uses TRBV5-1 and TRBJ2-5, with 10 bases lining up with TRBD2. There are 15 residues in the CDR3. CDR1 and CDR2 (germline): SGHRS, YFSETQ. V lost 5 bases, J lost 5 bases, and 9 bases stayed unmatched. CDR3 bases: TGCGCCAGCAGTTCTCTAGCGGGAGCTGGCGAGACCCAGTACTTC. Translating gives CASSSLAGAGETQYF. The full variable domain, in which reference TRBV5-1 and TRBJ2-5 provide the parts outside the CDR3, is KAGVTQTPRYLIKTRGQQVTLSCSPISGHRSVSWYQQTPGQGLQFLFEYFSETQRNKGNFPGRFSGRQFSNSRSEMNVSTLELGDSALYLCASSSLAGAGETQYFGPGTRLLVL.

The J gene is TRBJ2-7, the V gene TRBV3-1; 8 bases are shared with TRBD1. The germline V gene has CDR1 LGHDT and CDR2 YNNKEL (reference sequence). The CDR3 is 18 residues long. Trimming removed 0 bases from V and 4 bases from J; junction bases left unmatched: 14. CDR3 loop: CASSQELVGDRSLYEQYF. DNA for the CDR3: TGTGCCAGCAGCCAAGAATTAGTGGGGGACAGGTCTCTGTACGAGCAGTACTTC.

J is TRBJ1-2 and V is TRBV5-4, with unresolved D. The CDR3 consists of 12 residues. From germline, CDR1 is SGHNT and CDR2 YYREEE (reference sequence). Trimming left V 3 bases short and J 5 bases short, with 8 bases between. In DNA form, the CDR3 reads TGTGCCAGCAGCTCCGACGGTTATGGCTACACCTTC. This encodes CASSSDGYGYTF. The full variable domain, rest sourced from reference TRBV5-4 and TRBJ1-2, is ETGVTQSPTHLIKTRGQQVTLRCSSQSGHNTVSWYQQALGQGPQFIFQYYREEENGRGNFPPRFSGLQFPNYSSELNVNALELDDSALYLCASSSDGYGYTFGSGTRLTVV.

The count of this clonotype is one. V usage is TRBV7-2 and J usage is TRBJ1-4; D not certain. The V and J ends lost 6 bases and 4 bases respectively, with 15 bases between them. Germline lookup yields CDR1 SGHTA and CDR2 FQGNSA. This CDR3 has 15 residues. CDR3 sequence: CASRGIMGVNEKLFF. In DNA, the CDR3 is TGTGCCAGCAGGGGGATTATGGGCGTTAATGAAAAACTGTTTTTT. The entire variable domain, with the rest obtained from reference TRBV7-2 and TRBJ1-4, is as follows: GAGVSQSPSNKVTEKGKDVELRCDPISGHTALYWYRQSLGQGLEFLIYFQGNSAPDKSGLPSDRFSAERTGGSVSTLTIQRTQQEDSAVYLCASRGIMGVNEKLFFGSGTQLSVL.

This clonotype was picked up a small number of times. The rearrangement uses TRBV20-1 and TRBJ2-5; 11 bases are shared with TRBD2. Matching the DNA end better, TRBJ2-7 makes the J call doubtful. Germline V gives CDR1 DFQATT, CDR2 SNEGSKA (reference sequence). This CDR3 region has 13 residues. The CDR3 protein is CSAAGTSGYEQYF. DNA of the CDR3: TGCAGTGCCGCCGGGACTAGCGGATACGAGCAGTACTTC.

The chain employs TRBV2 and TRBJ2-3; D is perhaps TRBD1 (6 bases). Germline CDR1 is SNHLY and CDR2 is FYNNEI. This CDR3 has 14 amino acids. Trimming removed 10 bases from V and 4 bases from J, with 18 bases in between. CDR3 nucleotides: TGTGCCAACAGAAACAGGGAAACTTCAGATACGCAGTATTTT. Its translation: CANRNRETSDTQYF.

The gene calls are TRBV7-9 and TRBJ1-6; maybe TRBD1 (6 bases). The CDR3 has 13 residues. Germline lookup yields CDR1 SEHNR and CDR2 FQNEAQ (reference sequence). Trimming cost V 8 bases and J 7 bases, with 12 bases left between them. This CDR3 is CASRTVVNSPLHF. Written as DNA, the CDR3 is TGTGCCAGCCGGACAGTTGTGAATTCACCCCTCCACTTT.

A few counts support this clonotype. CDR3 in DNA: TGCAGTGCTAGAGATTTTTCATCCCCGGGGACCCAAGAGACCCAGTACTTC. It specifies CSARDFSSPGTQETQYF. The chain employs TRBV20-1 and TRBJ2-5, with D perhaps matching TRBD1 or TRBD2 (5 bases each). Germline V CDR1 and CDR2: DFQATT, SNEGSKA (reference sequence). Trimming left V 0 bases short and J 1 base short, with 18 bases between. The CDR3 runs 17 residues.

The J gene is TRBJ2-3, the V gene TRBV24-1; D might be TRBD2 (6 bases). Deletions cut 0 bases from V and 6 bases from J, with 9 bases between. Germline CDR1 reads KGHDR; CDR2 reads SFDVKD. The CDR3 extends over 14 amino acids. The CDR3 loop reads CATSDLTGGDTQYF. The CDR3, as DNA: TGTGCCACCAGTGATTTGACCGGGGGTGATACGCAGTATTTT.

This clonotype has just a few counts. The rearrangement joins TRBV7-2 to TRBJ2-7, with no clear D. Germline V lookup: CDR1 SGHTA, CDR2 FQGNSA. This CDR3 has 11 residues. V was cut by 2 bases and J by 7 bases, with 6 bases left in between. Here the CDR3 DNA reads TGTGCCAGCAGCTTATTTGGGGAGCAGTACTTC. This codes for CASSLFGEQYF.

The genes are TRBV6-1 and TRBJ2-1; 7 nucleotides align to TRBD1. The germline CDR1 and CDR2 sequences are MNHNS and SASEGT. The CDR3 sequence is 19 residues long. V lost 5 bases and J lost 0; bases outside the gene matches: 16. The CDR3 loop reads CASSTPPGQSWSSYNEQFF. For the CDR3, the DNA is TGTGCCAGCAGTACGCCTCCGGGACAGTCATGGAGCTCCTACAATGAGCAGTTCTTC.

V is TRBV29-1 and J is TRBJ2-7; 10 nucleotides agree with TRBD2. The V gene end was trimmed by 5 bases and the J gene end by 2 bases; junction bases not matched to a gene: 9. Germline V gene lookup returns CDR1 SQVTM and CDR2 ANQGSEA. CDR3 size: 15 residues. The CDR3 loop is CSVKQTSGDTYEQYF. CDR3 DNA: TGCAGCGTTAAACAAACTAGCGGGGATACCTACGAGCAGTACTTC.

The sample holds a few counts of this clonotype. The chain has TRBV12-3 or TRBV12-4 and TRBJ1-1, with TRBD1 matching 9 bases. CDR3 size: 16 residues. Losses at the gene ends were 6 bases for V and 0 bases for J; bases not matched to a gene: 8. The CDR3 here is CASSLGTGNMNTEAFF. The DNA of the CDR3 is TGTGCCAGCAGCCTAGGGACAGGGAACATGAACACTGAAGCTTTCTTT.

The CDR3 loop is CASTPSGRAFYEQYF. Written as DNA, the CDR3 is TGTGCCAGCACTCCTAGCGGGAGGGCTTTCTACGAGCAGTACTTC. The V gene is TRBV12-3 or TRBV12-4, the J gene TRBJ2-7; 12 bases fit TRBD2. The ends lost 7 bases at V and 3 bases at J; junction bases unmatched: 7. The CDR3 sequence is 15 residues long.

In its sample, this clonotype was seen once. V is TRBV7-2 and J is TRBJ1-1, with a tentative D call TRBD1 (5 bases). The CDR3 length is 16 residues. CDR1 SGHTA and CDR2 FQGNSA come from the germline V gene. Trimming cost V 0 bases and J 5 bases, with 16 bases left between them. The CDR3 sequence is CASSLALRVGRTEAFF. The CDR3 nucleotides read TGTGCCAGCAGCTTAGCCCTCAGGGTGGGCCGGACTGAAGCTTTCTTT.

The chain combines TRBV4-1 with TRBJ2-7; D unresolved. The length of the CDR3 is 14 residues. The V and J ends lost 4 bases and 2 bases respectively, with 12 bases between them. Germline CDR1 MGHRA, CDR2 YSYEKL. CDR3: CASSPDGFPYEQYF. CDR3 DNA: TGCGCCAGCAGCCCAGACGGGTTTCCCTACGAGCAGTACTTC.

This chain joins TRBV5-1 and TRBJ2-3; tentatively, D is TRBD1 (5 bases). Trimming removed 2 bases from V and 2 bases from J, with 18 bases in between. The CDR3 is 17 amino acids. Germline CDR1 is SGHRS and CDR2 is YFSETQ. CDR3 loop: CASSFARVSSHTDTQYF. The CDR3 DNA reads TGCGCCAGCAGCTTTGCCAGGGTCAGCTCTCACACAGATACGCAGTATTTT.